What follows is one T cell receptor (beta chain) and its context. Its antigen is as yet unknown. These data originate in a study of CD8+ T cells in alopecia areata. Study observations and caveats: Persistence during tofacitinib was seen for many expanded lesional clones in scalp and blood.

Germline values: CDR1 SGHAT, CDR2 FQNNGV. CDR3 length: 14 amino acids. V was clipped by 3 bases and J by 5 bases, with 11 bases between them. It was cDNA, reverse transcribed from extracted RNA, that served as the sequencing template. Data came from immunoSEQ multiplex PCR; TCRdb stores just in-frame clones and leaves some out. This table holds 190,000 or so clones, 60% found once. Treatment described: oral pan-JAK inhibitor, 5-10 mg twice daily. The receptor was derived from a human donor with alopecia areata. V and J are TRBV11-2 and TRBJ2-1, with unresolved D. The sample here was CD4+ T cells sorted from blood, taken at week 4, from a patient treated with tofacitinib. This chain's CDR3 is CASSFFRAHNEQFF. The DNA of the CDR3 is TGTGCCAGCAGCTTCTTCCGGGCCCACAATGAGCAGTTCTTC.